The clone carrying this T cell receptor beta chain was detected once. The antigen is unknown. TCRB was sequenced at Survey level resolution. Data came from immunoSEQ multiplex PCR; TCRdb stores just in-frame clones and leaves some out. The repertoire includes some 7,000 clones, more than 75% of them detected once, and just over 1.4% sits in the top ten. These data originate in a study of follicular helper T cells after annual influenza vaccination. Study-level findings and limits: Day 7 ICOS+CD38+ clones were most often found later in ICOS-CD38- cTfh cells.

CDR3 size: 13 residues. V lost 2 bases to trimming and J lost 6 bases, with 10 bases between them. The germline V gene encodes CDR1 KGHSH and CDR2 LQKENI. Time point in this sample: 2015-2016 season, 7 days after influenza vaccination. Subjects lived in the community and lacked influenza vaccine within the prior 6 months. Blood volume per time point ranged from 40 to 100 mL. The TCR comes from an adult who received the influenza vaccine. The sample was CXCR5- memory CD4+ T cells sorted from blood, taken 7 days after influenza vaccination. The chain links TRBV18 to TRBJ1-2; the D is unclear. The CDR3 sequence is CASSPKQRNGYTF. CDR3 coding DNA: TGTGCCAGCTCACCAAAACAGCGGAATGGCTACACCTTC.